Listed below are T cell receptor beta chains from one sample, sequenced in a study of CD8 T cells in Susac syndrome. TCRdb re-analysed the immunoSEQ multiplex PCR reads in MiXCR, keeping a single row per CDR3 protein. The sample carries about 190,000 distinct CDR3 sequences, nearly 97% recorded once. The specimen sequenced was CD4+ T cells from PBMCs. Receptors were obtained from a human donor with Susac syndrome. Each CDR3 is given with its conserved first and last residue. The D gene is left open where the match is weak. The listing skips clone size in some rows; elsewhere it reads once, few, many or a size class.

D	size	J	V	DNA	CDR3
.	.	TRBJ2-3	TRBV11-2	TGTGCCAGCAGCCTCCGGGTGGGCAGCACAGATACGCAGTATTTT	CASSLRVGSTDTQYF
TRBD1	.	TRBJ1-1	TRBV30	TGTGCCTGGAGTGTCCCGGGACAGTTGACTGAAGCTTTCTTT	CAWSVPGQLTEAFF
.	.	TRBJ2-6	TRBV5-1	TGCGCCAGCAGCTCACGGGTAGCTGGGGCCAACGTCCTGACTTTC	CASSSRVAGANVLTF
.	.	TRBJ2-7	TRBV20-1	TGCAGTGCTAGTGTCTCGGGGGCCTACGAGCAGTACTTC	CSASVSGAYEQYF
.	.	TRBJ1-6	TRBV25-1	TGTGCCAGCAGTGAATTTACGGGGACGAATTCACCCCTCCACTTT	CASSEFTGTNSPLHF
.	.	TRBJ2-1	TRBV7-2	TGTGCCAGCAGCTCCCGCGACGGAGATCGGTTCTTC	CASSSRDGDRFF
.	once	TRBJ2-7	TRBV28	TGTGCCAGCAGGCTTACAGGCCTCTACGAGCAGTACTTC	CASRLTGLYEQYF
.	.	TRBJ2-5	TRBV4-1	TGCGCCAGCAGCCAACCGGGGAACCGCGAGACCCAGTACTTC	CASSQPGNRETQYF
.	.	TRBJ2-7	TRBV20-1	TGCAGTGCTAGACGCGCAGGGGGGCACGAGCAGTACTTC	CSARRAGGHEQYF
.	.	TRBJ1-5	TRBV5-6	TGTGCCAGCAGCTTGTTCGGGGGGGCTAGCAATCAGCCCCAGCATTTT	CASSLFGGASNQPQHF
TRBD2	.	TRBJ2-3	TRBV12-3/TRBV12-4	TGTGCCAGCAGTACACAAGCGGGGGGATCAGATACGCAGTATTTT	CASSTQAGGSDTQYF
.	.	TRBJ2-5	TRBV10-3	TGTGCCATCAGTGCCGGGAACAACCAAGAGACCCAGTACTTC	CAISAGNNQETQYF
TRBD2	.	TRBJ2-7	TRBV20-1	TGCAGTGCTAGCACGGCTAGCGGGGTCGGATACGAGCAGTACTTC	CSASTASGVGYEQYF
.	.	TRBJ1-6	TRBV6-5	TGTGCCAGCAGTTACTCGCAGGCCCTAGGTTCACCCCTCCACTTT	CASSYSQALGSPLHF
TRBD2	.	TRBJ2-7	TRBV19	TGTGCCAGTAGTATACTTCCTAGCGGTTACGAGCAGTACTTC	CASSILPSGYEQYF
TRBD2	few	TRBJ2-5	TRBV30	TGTGCCTGGAGTCCCCAGCGGGGAGAGACCCAGTACTTC	CAWSPQRGETQYF
TRBD1	.	TRBJ2-3	TRBV19	TGTGCCAGTAGTGTCGACAGGGGATCAGATACGCAGTATTTT	CASSVDRGSDTQYF
.	.	TRBJ1-5	TRBV30	TGTGCCTGGAGTGTACCCCAGGGTAGCAATCAGCCCCAGCATTTT	CAWSVPQGSNQPQHF
.	.	TRBJ1-1	TRBV20-1	TGCTGGGGAGGGTGGCCCCGAACTGAAGCTTTCTTT	CWGGWPRTEAFF